Sequencing of this T cell receptor beta chain was carried out in a study of T cells after yellow fever vaccination. From germline, CDR1 is SEHNR and CDR2 FQNEAQ (reference sequence). The CDR3 extends over 15 amino acids. Worth noting for this clonotype: Its target is unknown. One junction end does not reproduce the germline sequence, and a read error may be involved.

TCRdb fed the 5' RACE reads into MiXCR, producing one record per CDR3 protein. The sample contains 340,000 or so distinct CDR3 sequences, around 13% of which appear only once. Study-level findings and limits: Few clonotypes appeared in both CD4 and CD8 compartments.

The specimen was CD4+ T cells sorted from PBMCs, collected 15 days after the yellow fever booster vaccination. The clonotype originates from a man between 18 and 35 years old who received the YFV17D yellow fever vaccine. This chain connects TRBV7-9 to TRBJ1-1; D gene unclear. For the CDR3, the DNA is TGTGCCAGCAGCCGAGCGCTGAGGTTGAACTCTGAAGCTTTCTTT. The encoded protein is CASSRALRLNSEAFF. Combining the CDR3 with reference TRBV7-9 and TRBJ1-1 gives the whole variable domain DTGVSQNPRHKITKRGQNVTFRCDPISEHNRLYWYRQTLGQGPEFLTYFQNEAQLEKSRLLSDRFSAERPKGSFSTLEIQRTEQGDSAMYLCASSRALRLNSEAFFGQGTRLTVV.